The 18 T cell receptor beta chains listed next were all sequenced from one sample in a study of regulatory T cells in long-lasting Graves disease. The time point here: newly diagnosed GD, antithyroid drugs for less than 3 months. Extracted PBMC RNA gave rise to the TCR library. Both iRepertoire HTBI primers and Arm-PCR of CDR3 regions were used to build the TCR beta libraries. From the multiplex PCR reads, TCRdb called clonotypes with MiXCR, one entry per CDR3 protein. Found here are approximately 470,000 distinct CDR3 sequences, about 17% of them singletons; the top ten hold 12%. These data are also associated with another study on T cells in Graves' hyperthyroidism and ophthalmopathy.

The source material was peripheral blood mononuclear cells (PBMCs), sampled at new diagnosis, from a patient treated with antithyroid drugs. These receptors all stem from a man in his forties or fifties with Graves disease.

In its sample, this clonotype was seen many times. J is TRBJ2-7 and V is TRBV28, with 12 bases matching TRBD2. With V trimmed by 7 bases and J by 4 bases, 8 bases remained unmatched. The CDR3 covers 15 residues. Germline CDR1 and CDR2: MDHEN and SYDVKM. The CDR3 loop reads CASNAPGLAGYEQYF. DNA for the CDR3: TGTGCCAGCAATGCCCCCGGACTAGCGGGATACGAGCAGTACTTC.

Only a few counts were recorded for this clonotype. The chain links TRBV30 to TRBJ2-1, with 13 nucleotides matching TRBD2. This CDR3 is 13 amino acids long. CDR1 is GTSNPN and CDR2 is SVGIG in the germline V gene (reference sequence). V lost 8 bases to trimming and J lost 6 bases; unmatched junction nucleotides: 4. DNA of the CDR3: TGTGCCGGGGGACTAGCGGGAAGCAATGAGCAGTTCTTC. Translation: CAGGLAGSNEQFF.

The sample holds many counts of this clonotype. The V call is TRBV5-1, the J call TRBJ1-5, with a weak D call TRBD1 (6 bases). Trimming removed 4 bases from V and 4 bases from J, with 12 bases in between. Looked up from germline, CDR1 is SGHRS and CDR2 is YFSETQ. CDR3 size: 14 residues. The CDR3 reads CASSLTGLNQPQHF. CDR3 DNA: TGCGCCAGCAGCCTCACAGGGCTTAATCAGCCCCAGCATTTT.

Here the CDR3 DNA reads TGTGCCAGCAGTGAAAGTGTGACAGATACGCAGTATTTT. Translating gives CASSESVTDTQYF. V and J are TRBV6-2 or TRBV6-3 and TRBJ2-3; no reliable D call. The CDR3 contains 13 residues. With 5 bases removed from V and 3 bases from J, the gap between germline ends came to 9 bases. Germline V lookup: CDR1 MNHEY, CDR2 SVGEGT.

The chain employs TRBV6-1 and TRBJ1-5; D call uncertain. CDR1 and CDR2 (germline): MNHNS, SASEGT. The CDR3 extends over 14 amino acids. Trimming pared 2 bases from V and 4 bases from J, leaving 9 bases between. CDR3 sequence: CASSELGVNQPQHF. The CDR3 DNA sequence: TGTGCCAGCAGTGAATTAGGAGTAAATCAGCCCCAGCATTTT.

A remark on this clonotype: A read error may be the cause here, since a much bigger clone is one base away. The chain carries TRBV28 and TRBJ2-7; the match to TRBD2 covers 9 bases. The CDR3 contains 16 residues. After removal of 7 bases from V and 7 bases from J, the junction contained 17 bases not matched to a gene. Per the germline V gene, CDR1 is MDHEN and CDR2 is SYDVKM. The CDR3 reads CASTSLAGETYNEQYF. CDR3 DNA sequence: TGTGCCAGCACCTCACTAGCGGGCGAGACCTACAATGAGCAGTACTTC.

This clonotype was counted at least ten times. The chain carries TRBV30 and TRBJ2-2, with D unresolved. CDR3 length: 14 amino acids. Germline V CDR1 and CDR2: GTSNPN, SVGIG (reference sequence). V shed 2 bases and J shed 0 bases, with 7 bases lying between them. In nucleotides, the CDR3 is TGTGCCTGGAGTTGGGGAACGAACACCGGGGAGCTGTTTTTT. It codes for CAWSWGTNTGELFF.

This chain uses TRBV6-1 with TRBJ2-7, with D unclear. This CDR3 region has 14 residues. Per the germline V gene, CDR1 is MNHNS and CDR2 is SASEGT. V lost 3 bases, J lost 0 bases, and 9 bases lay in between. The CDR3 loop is CASSDTKTSYEQYF. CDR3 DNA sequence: TGTGCCAGCAGTGACACAAAGACCTCCTACGAGCAGTACTTC.

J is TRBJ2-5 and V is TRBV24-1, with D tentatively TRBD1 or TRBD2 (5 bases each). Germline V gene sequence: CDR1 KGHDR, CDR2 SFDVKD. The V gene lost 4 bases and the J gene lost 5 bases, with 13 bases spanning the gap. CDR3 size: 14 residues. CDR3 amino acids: CATSEPGPDETQYF. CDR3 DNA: TGTGCCACCAGTGAGCCGGGACCCGATGAGACCCAGTACTTC.

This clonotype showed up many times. DNA of the CDR3: TGCAGTGCTAGAGATCGAACGGCCGACACCATATATTTT. Amino acids: CSARDRTADTIYF. This chain links TRBV20-1 with TRBJ1-3, with D unclear. The CDR3 covers 13 residues. V was clipped by 0 bases and J by 8 bases, with 11 bases between them. Germline V gene sequence: CDR1 DFQATT, CDR2 SNEGSKA (reference sequence).

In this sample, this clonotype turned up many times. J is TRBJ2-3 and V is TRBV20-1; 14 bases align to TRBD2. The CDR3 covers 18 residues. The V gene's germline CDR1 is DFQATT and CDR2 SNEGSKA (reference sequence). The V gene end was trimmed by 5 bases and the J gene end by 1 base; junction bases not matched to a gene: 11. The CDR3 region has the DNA TGCAGTGCTGAAGGGACTAGCGGGAGCTATAGTGGCACAGATACGCAGTATTTT. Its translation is CSAEGTSGSYSGTDTQYF.

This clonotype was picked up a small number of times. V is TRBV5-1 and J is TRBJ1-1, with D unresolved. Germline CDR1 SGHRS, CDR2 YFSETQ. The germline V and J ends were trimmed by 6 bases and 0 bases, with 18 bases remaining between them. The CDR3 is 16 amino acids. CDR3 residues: CASTHTPGGLNTEAFF. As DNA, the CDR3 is TGCGCCAGCACCCACACTCCCGGCGGCCTGAACACTGAAGCTTTCTTT.

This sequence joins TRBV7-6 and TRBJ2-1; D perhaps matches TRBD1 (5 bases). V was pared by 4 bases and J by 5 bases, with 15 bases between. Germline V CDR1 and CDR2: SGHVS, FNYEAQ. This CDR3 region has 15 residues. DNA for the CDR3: TGTGCCAGCAGCTCGTCAGGGTTCGGAAACAATGAGCAGTTCTTC. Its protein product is CASSSSGFGNNEQFF.

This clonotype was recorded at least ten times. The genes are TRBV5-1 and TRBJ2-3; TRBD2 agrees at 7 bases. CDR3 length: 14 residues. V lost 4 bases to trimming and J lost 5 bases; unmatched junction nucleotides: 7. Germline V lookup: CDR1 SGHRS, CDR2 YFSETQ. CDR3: CASSLSGLEDTQYF. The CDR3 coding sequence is TGCGCCAGCAGCCTTAGCGGGCTGGAAGATACGCAGTATTTT.

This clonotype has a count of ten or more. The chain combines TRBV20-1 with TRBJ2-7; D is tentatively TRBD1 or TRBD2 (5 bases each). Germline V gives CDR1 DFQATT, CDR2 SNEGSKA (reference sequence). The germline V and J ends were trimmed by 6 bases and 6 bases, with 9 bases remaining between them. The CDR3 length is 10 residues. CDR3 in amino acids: CSAKRGEQYF. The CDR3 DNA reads TGCAGTGCAAAGAGGGGCGAGCAGTACTTC.

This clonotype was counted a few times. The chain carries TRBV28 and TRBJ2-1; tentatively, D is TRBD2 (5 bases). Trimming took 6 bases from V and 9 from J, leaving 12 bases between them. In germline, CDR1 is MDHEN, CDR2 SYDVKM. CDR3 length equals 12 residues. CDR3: CASSPSGVEQFF. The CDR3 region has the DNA TGTGCCAGCAGCCCCTCCGGGGTTGAGCAGTTCTTC.

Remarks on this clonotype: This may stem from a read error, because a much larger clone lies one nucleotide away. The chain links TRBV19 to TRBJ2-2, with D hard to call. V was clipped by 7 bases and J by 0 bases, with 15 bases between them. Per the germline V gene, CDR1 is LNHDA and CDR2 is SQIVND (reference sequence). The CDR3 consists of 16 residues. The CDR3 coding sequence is TGTGCCAGTACCGACCGTAGGACCGCGAACACCGGGGAGCTGTTTTTT. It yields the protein CASTDRRTANTGELFF.

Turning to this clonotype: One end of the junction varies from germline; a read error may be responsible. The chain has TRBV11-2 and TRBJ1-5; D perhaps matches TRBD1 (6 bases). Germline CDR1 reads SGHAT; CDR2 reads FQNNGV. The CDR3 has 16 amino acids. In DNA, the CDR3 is TGTGCCGGCAGCTTCTCACAGGGTAACGGCAATCAGCCCCAGCATTTT. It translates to CAGSFSQGNGNQPQHF. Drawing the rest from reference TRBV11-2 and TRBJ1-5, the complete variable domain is EAGVAQSPRYKIIEKRQSVAFWCNPISGHATLYWYQQILGQGPKLLIQFQNNGVVDDSQLPKDRFSAERLKGVDSTLKIQPAKLEDSAVYLCAGSFSQGNGNQPQHFGDGTRLSIL.